This entry features one T cell receptor (beta chain) sequence. Its specificity is unknown. The sample belongs to a study of blood T cells in healthy people across ages. This CDR3 region has 15 residues. Trimming took off 1 base at V and 5 bases at J, with 12 bases between the two ends. Germline CDR1 is KGHSH and CDR2 is LQKENI. A J-beta primer mix and a sample-barcoded 5' primer were used in a second PCR of roughly 6 to 12 cycles. TCRdb redid the calling of the 5' RACE reads with MiXCR, one entry per CDR3 protein. The repertoire holds about a million distinct CDR3 sequences, with roughly 47% as singletons. Healthy Caucasian individuals from Russia aged roughly 6 to 100 served as donors. Study observations and caveats: Comparison with aged donors showed that long-lived donors had more naive CD4+ cells and higher diversity.

This clonotype was sampled from a woman aged 60-70 years in good health. The sequencing sample was made of blood. The rearrangement uses TRBV18 and TRBJ1-5; D remains ambiguous. CDR3 sequence reads: CASSPLAGPDQPQHF. CDR3 bases: TGTGCCAGCTCACCACTGGCAGGACCCGATCAGCCCCAGCATTTT.